This TCR beta chain appears in the sequencing data of a study of blood T cell repertoires in COVID-19. Study summary: Samples taken during acute and convalescent COVID-19 were collected in the United States, Italy and Spain. Nucleic acid was either cDNA or gDNA, and it came from T cells, B-cell-depleted T cells, or PBMCs.

The germline V gene has CDR1 MNHEY and CDR2 SVGAGI. The length of the CDR3 is 14 residues. The junction had 6 bases not matched to a gene; V was cut back by 7 bases and J by 3 bases. Produced via immunoSEQ multiplex PCR; TCRdb's table is partial and in-frame only. The sample lists 110,000 to 150,000 clones, 81% seen once, with around 8.5% in the top ten. Sample: peripheral blood. J is TRBJ1-2 and V is TRBV6-5; 9 nucleotides align to TRBD1. The sequence came from a human donor in a cohort sampled during active COVID-19. CDR3 DNA: TGTGCCAGCAACCCCGACAGGGGGGACTATGGCTACACCTTC. It encodes CASNPDRGDYGYTF.